This T cell receptor (beta chain) was captured in a study of blood T cell repertoires in COVID-19. Study in general: The origin of the acute and convalescent COVID-19 samples was the United States, Italy and Spain. Nucleic acid was either cDNA or gDNA, and it came from T cells, B-cell-depleted T cells, or PBMCs.

V shed 5 bases, J shed 5 bases, and the junction held 11 bases outside the gene matches. Germline lookup yields CDR1 MNHEY and CDR2 SVGAGI. The CDR3 contains 15 residues. Per the study methods: Estimated nucleated cell counts came from reference gene primer amplification. Generated by immunoSEQ multiplex PCR, the TCRdb table keeps only in-frame clones and is missing some. V and J calls and clone size follow that table, whereas D and trimming were derived from the DNA. The sample records about 68,000 clones, 80% to 90% being singletons. The receptor's source is a human donor in a cohort sampled during active COVID-19. Sequencing was performed on peripheral blood. The V and J genes are TRBV6-5 and TRBJ2-5; 7 bases line up with TRBD1. The CDR3 sequence is CASSPDRVATETQYF. The CDR3 region has the DNA TGTGCCAGCAGTCCCGACAGGGTGGCTACGGAGACCCAGTACTTC.